The rows below give T cell receptor beta chains drawn from one sample of a study of blood T cell repertoires in COVID-19. The method was immunoSEQ multiplex PCR; TCRdb's version includes in-frame clones alone and lacks a portion of them. This table has more than 60,000 clones, 80% to 85% appearing once. Sequencing was done on a sample of peripheral blood. These TCRs come from a man between 50 and 59 years old with acute or convalescent COVID-19. The CDR3 runs from the conserved cysteine through the conserved F or W. D genes are given only for firm matches. Size tells how often a clone was seen (once, few, many) or the class of an expanded clone, and some rows leave it out.

size	V	D	J	DNA	CDR3
once	TRBV7-2	NA	TRBJ2-7	TGTGCCAGCAGCTTACGGTACGAGCAGTACTTC	CASSLRYEQYF
NA	TRBV28	NA	TRBJ1-5	TGTGCCAGCAGGCAGGGCGCTCAGCCCCAGCATTTT	CASRQGAQPQHF
NA	TRBV29-1	TRBD2	TRBJ2-3	TGCAGCGTTGCCCGGACTAGCGGGAGGCCGGATACGCAGTATTTT	CSVARTSGRPDTQYF
NA	TRBV7-2	NA	TRBJ1-2	TGTGCCAGCAGCTTAGGTGGGGGGGCCGATGGCTACACCTTC	CASSLGGGADGYTF
NA	TRBV18	NA	TRBJ2-7	TGTGCCAGCTCACCCGCGGGCGGGCAGGGGTACGAGCAGTACTTC	CASSPAGGQGYEQYF
NA	TRBV6-2/TRBV6-3	NA	TRBJ1-2	TGTGCCAGCAGTTACCAGGGCCCGCGAGGCTACACCTTC	CASSYQGPRGYTF
NA	TRBV12-3/TRBV12-4	NA	TRBJ2-3	TGTGCCAGCAGCCCCGGGGTCGATACGCAGTATTTT	CASSPGVDTQYF
NA	TRBV5-6	TRBD1	TRBJ2-7	TGTGCCAGCAGCCCCGGGACAGTCTACGAGCAGTACTTC	CASSPGTVYEQYF
once	TRBV6-5	NA	TRBJ2-3	TGTGCCAGCAGTCGTCCCTACGCAGATACGCAGTATTTT	CASSRPYADTQYF
NA	TRBV6-5	NA	TRBJ1-6	TGTGCCAGCAGACAGGGTAATTCACCCCTCCACTTT	CASRQGNSPLHF
NA	TRBV5-1	NA	TRBJ1-2	TGCGCCAGCAGCGGGCTATCGGGGTTCGACTATGGCTACACCTTC	CASSGLSGFDYGYTF
once	TRBV19	TRBD1	TRBJ2-3	TGTGCCAGTAGTATTTACGGGACAGTGGGGGATACGCAGTATTTT	CASSIYGTVGDTQYF
NA	TRBV18	NA	TRBJ2-4	TGTGCCAGCTCACCGCCCGGCAGGGAGGTAGGAAACATTCAGTACTTC	CASSPPGREVGNIQYF